This T cell receptor (beta chain) was sequenced during a study of T-cell reconstitution after alpha-beta-depleted transplantation in children. In its sample, this clonotype was seen many times. The CDR3 has 12 amino acids. Trimming took 5 bases from V and 5 from J, leaving 9 bases between them. Unique molecular identifiers tagged the TCRbeta library. TCRdb analysed the PCR reads with MiXCR anew, one entry per CDR3 protein. The sample records 70,000 to 95,000 distinct CDR3 sequences, 9% to 15% being singletons. The origin of this receptor is a human donor who donated a stem cell graft to a child with inherited bone marrow failure. The sample in question was PBMCs from the stem cell graft donor, obtained from the stem cell graft. This rearrangement joins TRBV12-3 or TRBV12-4 to TRBJ1-2; the D is unclear. CDR3 sequence: CASSPGRYGYTF. For the CDR3, the DNA is TGTGCCAGCAGTCCAGGACGGTATGGCTACACCTTC.